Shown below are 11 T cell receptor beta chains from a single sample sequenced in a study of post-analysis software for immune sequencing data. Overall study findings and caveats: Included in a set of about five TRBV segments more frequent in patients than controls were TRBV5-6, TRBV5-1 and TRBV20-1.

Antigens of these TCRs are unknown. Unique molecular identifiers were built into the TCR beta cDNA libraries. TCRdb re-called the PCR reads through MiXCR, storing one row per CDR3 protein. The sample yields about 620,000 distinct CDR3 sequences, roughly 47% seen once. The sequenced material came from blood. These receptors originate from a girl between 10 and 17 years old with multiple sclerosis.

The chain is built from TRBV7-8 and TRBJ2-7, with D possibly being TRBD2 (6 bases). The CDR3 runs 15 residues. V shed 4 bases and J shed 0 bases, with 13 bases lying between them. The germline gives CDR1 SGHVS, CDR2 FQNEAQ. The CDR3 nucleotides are TGTGCCAGCAGCTCACGACGCGGGACCTCCTACGAGCAGTACTTC. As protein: CASSSRRGTSYEQYF.

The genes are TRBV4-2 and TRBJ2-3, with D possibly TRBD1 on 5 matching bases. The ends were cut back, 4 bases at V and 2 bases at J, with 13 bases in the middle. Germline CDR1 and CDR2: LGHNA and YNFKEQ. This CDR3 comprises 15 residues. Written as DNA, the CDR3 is TGTGCCAGCAGCCGCACGACAGACTTCACAGATACGCAGTATTTT. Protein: CASSRTTDFTDTQYF.

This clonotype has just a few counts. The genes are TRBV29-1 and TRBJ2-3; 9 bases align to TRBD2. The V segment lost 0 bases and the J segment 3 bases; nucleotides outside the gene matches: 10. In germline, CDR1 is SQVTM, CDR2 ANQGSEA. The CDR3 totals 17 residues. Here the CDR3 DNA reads TGCAGCGTTGAAGATCTCGGGACTAGCCAACTTACAGATACGCAGTATTTT. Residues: CSVEDLGTSQLTDTQYF.

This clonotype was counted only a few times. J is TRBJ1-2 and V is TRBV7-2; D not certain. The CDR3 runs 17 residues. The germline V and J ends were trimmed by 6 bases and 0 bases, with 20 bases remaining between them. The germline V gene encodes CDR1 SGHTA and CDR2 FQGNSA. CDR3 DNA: TGTGCCAGCAGTCAAGATTGGTTGGCACCAGCTAACTATGGCTACACCTTC. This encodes CASSQDWLAPANYGYTF.

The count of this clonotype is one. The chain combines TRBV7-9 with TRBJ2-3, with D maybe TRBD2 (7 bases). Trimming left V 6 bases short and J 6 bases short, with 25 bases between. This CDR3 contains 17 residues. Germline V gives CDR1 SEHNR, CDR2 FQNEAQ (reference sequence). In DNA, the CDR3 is TGTGCCAGCAGTTACACTACCGGGGGGCTGCCGGATGATACGCAGTATTTT. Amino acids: CASSYTTGGLPDDTQYF.

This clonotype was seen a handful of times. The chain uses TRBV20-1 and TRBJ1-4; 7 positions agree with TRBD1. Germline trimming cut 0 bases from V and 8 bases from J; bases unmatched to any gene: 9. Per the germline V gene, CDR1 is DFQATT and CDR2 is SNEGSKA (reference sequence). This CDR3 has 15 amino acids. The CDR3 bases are TGCAGTGCTAGAGATATCGAGGGGGCAGGGGAAAAACTGTTTTTT. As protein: CSARDIEGAGEKLFF.

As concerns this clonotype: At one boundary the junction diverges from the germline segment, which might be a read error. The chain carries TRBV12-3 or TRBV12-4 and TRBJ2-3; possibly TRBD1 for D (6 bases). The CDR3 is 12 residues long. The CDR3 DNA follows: TGTGCCAGCAGTTCACGGACAGCTACGCAGTATTTT. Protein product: CASSSRTATQYF.

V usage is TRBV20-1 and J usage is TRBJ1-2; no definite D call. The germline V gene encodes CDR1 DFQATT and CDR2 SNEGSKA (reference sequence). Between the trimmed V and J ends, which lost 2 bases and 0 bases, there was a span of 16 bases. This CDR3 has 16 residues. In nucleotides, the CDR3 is TGCAGTGCTAGATTCGCACAGTGGGGAACTAACTATGGCTACACCTTC. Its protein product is CSARFAQWGTNYGYTF.

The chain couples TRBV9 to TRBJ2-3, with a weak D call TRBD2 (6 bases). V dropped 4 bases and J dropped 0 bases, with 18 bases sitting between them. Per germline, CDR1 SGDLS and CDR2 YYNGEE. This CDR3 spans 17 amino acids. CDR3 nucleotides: TGTGCCAGCAGCCCCCCCTGGGGGGAGCCTAGCACAGATACGCAGTATTTT. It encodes CASSPPWGEPSTDTQYF.

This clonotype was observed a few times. The CDR3 sequence: CASSLNTGGYNYGYTF. The DNA for the CDR3 is TGTGCCAGCAGTCTTAATACGGGAGGCTATAACTATGGCTACACCTTC. J is TRBJ1-2 and V is TRBV6-5; the D is unclear. The CDR3 is made up of 16 amino acids. V dropped 5 bases and J dropped 1 base, with 17 bases sitting between them. Germline V gene sequence: CDR1 MNHEY, CDR2 SVGAGI.

DNA for the CDR3: TGCGCCAGCAGCCAAGAGGTTACGTACGAAGCTTTCTTT. Protein sequence: CASSQEVTYEAFF. The chain employs TRBV4-1 and TRBJ1-1; unclear D gene. Trimming pared 0 bases from V and 8 bases from J, leaving 10 bases between. The V gene's germline CDR1 is MGHRA and CDR2 YSYEKL. The length of the CDR3 is 13 residues.